These T cell receptor beta chains were read from a single sample in a study of cytomegalovirus exposure and HLA in healthy donors. Assay used: immunoSEQ multiplex PCR; TCRdb lists only in-frame clones, some missing. Altogether approximately 100,000 clones are present, 71% being singletons, with the ten largest covering over 2.5%. Specimen: PBMCs. All receptors derive from a female donor in good health and CMV-seronegative. CDR3s include the opening cysteine and the closing phenylalanine or tryptophan. A D gene is named only where the DNA matches it firmly. The size field is filled for only some rows; it gives once, few, many or a size class.

TRBV19	TRBJ2-4	NA	TRBD1	CASSIGTGSKNIQYF	TGTGCCAGTAGTATAGGGACAGGGTCCAAAAACATTCAGTACTTC
TRBV7-8	TRBJ2-7	once	NA	CASSPARVTYEQYF	TGTGCCAGCAGCCCAGCGCGGGTGACCTACGAGCAGTACTTC
TRBV5-4	TRBJ2-3	NA	TRBD2	CASSLGLAGAKDTQYF	TGTGCCAGCAGCCTGGGACTAGCGGGAGCAAAAGATACGCAGTATTTT
TRBV10-1	TRBJ1-3	once	TRBD1	CASREQGSRGNTIYF	TGCGCCAGCAGAGAACAGGGGTCGCGTGGAAACACCATATATTTT
TRBV19	TRBJ2-1	NA	NA	CATTISGASGPYNEQFF	TGTGCCACCACCATTTCGGGGGCTAGCGGTCCCTACAATGAGCAGTTCTTC
TRBV7-9	TRBJ2-7	few	NA	CASSRSSYEQYF	TGTGCCAGCAGCCGTAGCTCCTACGAGCAGTACTTC
TRBV27	TRBJ1-2	NA	TRBD1	CASSRSLGGAYGYTF	TGTGCCAGCAGCCGGAGCCTAGGGGGCGCGTATGGCTACACCTTC
TRBV5-3	TRBJ1-1	few	NA	CARKTCTEAFF	TGTGCCAGAAAGACTTGCACTGAAGCTTTCTTT
TRBV29-1	TRBJ2-1	once	TRBD1	CSGMGQGTYNEQFF	TGCAGCGGCATGGGACAGGGCACCTACAATGAGCAGTTCTTC
TRBV20-1	TRBJ1-2	NA	NA	CSARDYNGYTF	TGCAGTGCTAGAGATTATAATGGCTACACCTTC
TRBV5-5	TRBJ1-2	NA	TRBD1	CASSFQGATNYGYTF	TGTGCCAGCAGCTTCCAGGGGGCTACAAACTATGGCTACACCTTC
TRBV6-6	TRBJ1-2	many	TRBD1	CASSYSGQGYGYTF	TGTGCCAGCAGTTACTCCGGACAGGGATATGGCTACACCTTC
TRBV28	TRBJ2-7	few	NA	CASSLIGTGTYEQYF	TGTGCCAGCAGTTTAATTGGGACTGGAACCTACGAGCAGTACTTC
TRBV29-1	TRBJ1-1	NA	NA	CSVEGAQGGGGTEAFF	TGCAGCGTTGAGGGGGCTCAGGGCGGCGGGGGCACTGAAGCTTTCTTT
TRBV27	TRBJ2-3	NA	NA	CASSYRLGRSTDTQYF	TGTGCCAGCAGTTACCGACTAGGGCGTAGCACAGATACGCAGTATTTT
TRBV5-1	TRBJ2-1	few	TRBD2	CASSSQGLGGNEQFF	TGCGCCAGCAGCTCGCAGGGACTAGGGGGCAATGAGCAGTTCTTC
TRBV30	TRBJ1-2	NA	NA	CAWTAGLYGYTF	TGTGCCTGGACCGCGGGGCTTTATGGCTACACCTTC
TRBV19	TRBJ2-4	NA	TRBD1	CASSFSGTGGDIQYF	TGTGCCAGTAGTTTCTCCGGGACAGGGGGTGACATTCAGTACTTC
TRBV15	TRBJ2-1	many	TRBD2	CATSRELADNEQFF	TGTGCCACCAGCAGAGAACTAGCGGACAATGAGCAGTTCTTC
TRBV29-1	TRBJ2-7	NA	TRBD2	CSVLLALSYEQYF	TGCAGCGTTTTACTAGCGTTATCCTACGAGCAGTACTTC
TRBV7-2	TRBJ2-7	NA	TRBD2	CASSFSAGVREQYF	TGTGCCAGCAGCTTCAGCGCGGGAGTTCGCGAGCAGTACTTC
TRBV6-4	TRBJ2-6	NA	NA	CASSERGSGANVLTF	TGTGCCAGCAGTGAGAGGGGGTCTGGGGCCAACGTCCTGACTTTC
TRBV18	TRBJ1-1	once	NA	CASSSGGEAFF	TGTGCCAGCTCTTCAGGTGGGGAAGCTTTCTTT
TRBV7-8	TRBJ1-5	NA	TRBD1	CASSPNYRGRRQPQHF	TGTGCCAGCAGCCCTAACTACAGGGGGCGCAGGCAGCCCCAGCATTTT
TRBV29-1	TRBJ1-2	NA	NA	CSAWTQTNYGYTF	TGCAGCGCCTGGACACAGACTAACTATGGCTACACCTTC
TRBV4-2	TRBJ2-1	NA	TRBD2	CASSQDLGTSGILQFF	TGTGCCAGCAGCCAAGATCTGGGGACTAGCGGGATACTTCAGTTCTTC
TRBV6-1	TRBJ2-7	few	TRBD1	CASSWGTGVEQYF	TGTGCCAGCAGTTGGGGGACAGGGGTCGAGCAGTACTTC
TRBV5-1	TRBJ1-1	NA	NA	CASSLTGGGLVAFF	TGCGCCAGCAGCCTCACGGGAGGGGGGCTCGTAGCTTTCTTT
TRBV7-2	TRBJ2-3	NA	TRBD1	CASSRTPTGGRTDTQYF	TGTGCCAGCAGCAGGACACCCACAGGGGGCCGGACAGATACGCAGTATTTT
TRBV5-1	TRBJ2-6	few	NA	CASSPGHPSSGANVLTF	TGCGCCAGCAGCCCTGGACATCCGAGCTCTGGGGCCAACGTCCTGACTTTC
TRBV5-1	TRBJ2-2	NA	TRBD2	CASSLSGRGTGELFF	TGCGCCAGCAGCTTAAGCGGGAGAGGCACCGGGGAGCTGTTTTTT
TRBV30	TRBJ2-7	NA	TRBD1	CAWTRDRAYEQYF	TGTGCCTGGACCCGGGACAGGGCGTACGAGCAGTACTTC
TRBV4-3	TRBJ1-1	NA	TRBD1	CASSQARTGGYTEAFF	TGCGCCAGCAGCCAAGCTAGGACAGGGGGTTACACTGAAGCTTTCTTT
TRBV15	TRBJ2-7	NA	TRBD1	CATSATPRDRSDEQYF	TGTGCCACCAGCGCAACCCCCCGGGACAGGTCTGACGAGCAGTACTTC
TRBV4-2	TRBJ2-4	NA	NA	CASSPGRGLAVLAKNIQYF	TGTGCCAGCAGCCCCGGTAGGGGATTGGCGGTTTTGGCCAAAAACATTCAGTACTTC
TRBV10-2	TRBJ2-1	NA	TRBD2	CASSDRLAPTVYNEQFF	TGCGCCAGCAGTGACCGACTAGCGCCGACCGTATACAATGAGCAGTTCTTC
TRBV30	TRBJ1-2	NA	NA	CAWEGDRRFYGYTF	TGTGCCTGGGAAGGAGACAGGCGGTTCTATGGCTACACCTTC
TRBV7-2	TRBJ2-5	NA	TRBD1	CASSLDGTAYQETQYF	TGTGCCAGCAGCTTAGACGGGACAGCGTACCAAGAGACCCAGTACTTC
TRBV6-1	TRBJ2-7	NA	NA	CASSENRASGEQYF	TGTGCCAGCAGTGAGAACCGGGCCTCGGGAGAGCAGTACTTC
TRBV18	TRBJ2-5	NA	NA	CASSPLNAGSEKETQYF	TGTGCCAGCTCACCACTAAACGCCGGGAGTGAAAAAGAGACCCAGTACTTC
TRBV4-2	TRBJ2-7	NA	NA	CASSQGAVSYEQYF	TGTGCCAGCAGCCAAGGGGCAGTTTCTTACGAGCAGTACTTC
TRBV7-7	TRBJ2-1	NA	TRBD1	CASSQTGQANEQFF	TGTGCTAGCAGCCAAACGGGACAGGCCAATGAGCAGTTCTTC
TRBV6-5	TRBJ2-7	NA	NA	CASKVDWRSSYEQYF	TGTGCCAGCAAAGTCGATTGGCGGAGCTCCTACGAGCAGTACTTC
TRBV28	TRBJ2-3	once	NA	CASSLRAVDTQYF	TGTGCCAGCAGTTTAAGAGCGGTAGATACGCAGTATTTT
TRBV7-2	TRBJ2-5	NA	NA	CASSLGLLAEETQYF	TGTGCCAGCAGCTTAGGTCTACTAGCTGAGGAGACCCAGTACTTC
TRBV15	TRBJ2-7	NA	NA	CATSRDGGAYEQYF	TGTGCCACCAGCAGAGATGGTGGGGCTTATGAGCAGTACTTC
TRBV11-3	TRBJ2-7	once	TRBD2	CASSQGLAGAGAQEQYF	TGTGCCAGCAGCCAGGGACTAGCGGGAGCCGGAGCGCAGGAGCAGTACTTC
TRBV6-1	TRBJ2-5	NA	NA	CASSEGVTGSGKETQYF	TGTGCCAGCAGTGAAGGCGTAACAGGGTCGGGAAAAGAGACCCAGTACTTC
TRBV19	TRBJ1-5	NA	NA	CASSIGPSDGEHF	TGTGCCAGTAGCATCGGACCCTCGGACGGGGAGCATTTT
TRBV20-1	TRBJ2-7	NA	NA	CSATELREQYF	TGCAGTGCCACAGAGCTTCGAGAGCAGTACTTC
TRBV6-1	TRBJ1-6	once	NA	CASSADNSPLHF	TGTGCCAGCAGTGCGGATAATTCACCCCTCCACTTT
TRBV7-9	TRBJ2-7	NA	TRBD2	CASSLGIAGIYEQYF	TGTGCCAGCAGCTTAGGGATAGCGGGTATCTACGAGCAGTACTTC
TRBV5-5	TRBJ2-7	few	TRBD2	CASSSGGTTYEQYF	TGTGCCAGCAGCTCGGGGGGGACAACCTACGAGCAGTACTTC
TRBV30	TRBJ1-5	NA	TRBD1	CAWSAGGQPQHF	TGTGCCTGGAGTGCAGGGGGGCAGCCCCAGCATTTT
TRBV7-3	TRBJ1-5	NA	NA	CASSLARPQHF	TGTGCCAGCAGCCTCGCGCGGCCCCAGCATTTT
TRBV9	TRBJ1-2	once	TRBD1	CASSSGQGYGYTF	TGTGCCAGCAGCTCCGGACAGGGCTACGGCTACACCTTC